What follows is one T cell receptor (beta chain) and its context. Its antigen is unidentified. This entry comes from a study of cytomegalovirus exposure and HLA in healthy donors. General study results and limits: What was likely a sequencing artifact was a cluster of highly shared sequence variants.

V lost 4 bases and J lost 9, with 23 bases in between. Looked up from germline, CDR1 is SGHNT and CDR2 is YYREEE (reference sequence). CDR3 length: 15 residues. The PCR was carried out with 60 Vbeta primers and 13 Jbeta primers. The repertoire was sequenced with immunoSEQ multiplex PCR; TCRdb's copy has only in-frame clones and lacks some. Among over 200,000 clones, almost 85% were seen once, and the ten largest hold approximately 0.5%. Sequencing was carried out using PBMCs. The chain couples TRBV5-4 to TRBJ2-7; maybe TRBD1 (6 bases). This TCR was recovered from a middle-aged woman in good health and CMV-seronegative. Here the CDR3 DNA reads TGTGCCAGCAGCACCAGGGGACAATCGAGTCTTGGGCAGTACTTC. Protein sequence: CASSTRGQSSLGQYF.